The 8 T cell receptor beta chains in this list originate from one sample, sequenced in a study of blood T cell repertoires in COVID-19 (dated by TCRdb to 2019 to 2021). Library prep was done by the immunoSEQ multiplex PCR assay. This is the immuneACCESS table as TCRdb keeps it, with only in-frame sequences that have V and J called. A part of the clones is gone; compared with another copy, unresolved V genes explain less than half, and the rest is unexplained. The sample table lists under 150,000 clones, roughly 85% of them with a count of one. Clones ranked in the top ten supply approximately 25% of the sample. The sample taken for sequencing was peripheral blood. The origin of the receptors is a human donor in a cohort sampled during active COVID-19.

The chain couples TRBV25-1 to TRBJ1-4; weak D call: TRBD1 (5 bases). Germline-derived CDR1 and CDR2 are MGHDK and SYGVNS. Trimming left V 1 base short and J 8 bases short, with 11 bases between. The CDR3 covers 14 residues. CDR3 sequence: CASSESGITEKLFF. For the CDR3, the DNA is TGTGCCAGCAGTGAATCAGGGATAACGGAAAAACTGTTTTTT.

V usage is TRBV7-6 and J usage is TRBJ2-5, with TRBD2 as a possible D gene (5 bases). V dropped 1 base and J dropped 3 bases, with 15 bases sitting between them. This CDR3 has 16 residues. Germline CDR1 SGHVS, CDR2 FNYEAQ. CDR3 loop: CASSLGGIEAKETQYF. The CDR3, as DNA: TGTGCCAGCAGCTTAGGAGGGATCGAGGCTAAAGAGACCCAGTACTTC.

The chain uses TRBV28 and TRBJ2-7, with 7 bases identical to TRBD2. The CDR3 loop spans 15 amino acids. V lost 3 bases to trimming and J lost 1 base; unmatched junction nucleotides: 6. CDR1 MDHEN and CDR2 SYDVKM come from the germline V gene. The CDR3 is CASSFGSSGSYEQYF. The CDR3 region has the DNA TGTGCCAGCAGTTTTGGGTCTAGCGGTTCCTACGAGCAGTACTTC.

This clone was recorded many times. V gene TRBV27 combines with J gene TRBJ2-2, with TRBD2 as a possible D gene (5 bases). V was trimmed by 1 base and J by 7 bases, leaving 10 bases between them. Germline-derived CDR1 and CDR2 are MNHEY and SMNVEV (reference sequence). The CDR3 spans 14 residues. The CDR3 DNA sequence: TGTGCCAGCAGTTTATACGGGGAAGGCGGGGAGCTGTTTTTT. Its protein product is CASSLYGEGGELFF.

The V and J genes are TRBV2 and TRBJ2-2; 8 bases line up with TRBD2. Germline V gene sequence: CDR1 SNHLY, CDR2 FYNNEI. There are 15 residues in the CDR3. The junction had 2 bases not matched to a gene; V was cut back by 4 bases and J by 1 base. CDR3 region: CASSVLAGNTGELFF. The DNA for the CDR3 is TGTGCCAGCAGTGTTCTAGCGGGGAACACCGGGGAGCTGTTTTTT.

The V call is TRBV5-1, the J call TRBJ2-3, with 7 bases matching TRBD2. From germline, CDR1 is SGHRS and CDR2 YFSETQ. With 4 bases clipped from V and 1 base from J, the junction kept 6 bases outside the gene matches. CDR3 length: 15 amino acids. CDR3 nucleotides: TGCGCCAGCAGCGAAAATCGGGGGGGCACAGATACGCAGTATTTT. Translation gives CASSENRGGTDTQYF.

The CDR3 DNA reads TGTGCCATCAGTGAGCCGGGACAGGGTTCACCCCTCCACTTT. This encodes CAISEPGQGSPLHF. This chain uses TRBV10-3 with TRBJ1-6; 9 nucleotides line up with TRBD1. The CDR3 runs to 14 residues. J was trimmed by 9 bases and V by 2 bases; bases with no gene match: 2. Germline CDR1 reads ENHRY; CDR2 reads SYGVKD.

V usage is TRBV10-3 and J usage is TRBJ1-1; no firm D call. The V end was cut by 0 bases, the J end by 0 bases, with 5 bases between. Germline values: CDR1 ENHRY, CDR2 SYGVKD. CDR3 length equals 14 residues. The CDR3, as DNA: TGTGCCATCAGTGAGTCGAGGGTGAACACTGAAGCTTTCTTT. It translates to CAISESRVNTEAFF.